One and the same sample provided the 32 T cell receptor beta chains below, sequenced in a study of OX40 agonist ivuxolimab in advanced cancers. The table came from immunoSEQ multiplex PCR; TCRdb's copy has only in-frame clones and leaves some out. Here the sample spans roughly 40,000 clones, approximately 90% being singletons. This sample comprised CD4+ or CD8+ T cells sorted from blood, obtained in a trial of the OX40 agonist ivuxolimab. The receptors stem from an adult with an advanced solid tumor such as melanoma, head and neck, liver or kidney cancer.

The J gene is TRBJ1-1, the V gene TRBV2; D unresolved. CDR3 length: 13 amino acids. V was cut by 8 bases and J by 1 base, with 11 bases left in between. Per the germline V gene, CDR1 is SNHLY and CDR2 is FYNNEI. CDR3 loop: CASHKEGNTEAFF. The CDR3 region has the DNA TGTGCCAGCCACAAGGAAGGGAACACTGAAGCTTTCTTT.

J is TRBJ2-5 and V is TRBV15, with 9 bases identical to TRBD1. The germline gives CDR1 LNHNV, CDR2 YYDKDF (reference sequence). V shed 3 bases, J shed 4 bases, and the junction held 6 bases outside the gene matches. This CDR3 has 15 residues. DNA of the CDR3: TGTGCCACCAGCAGCGGGGGGACAGGGAGAGAGACCCAGTACTTC. Translated, it gives CATSSGGTGRETQYF.

The chain employs TRBV10-2 and TRBJ2-3, with D perhaps assigned TRBD1 or TRBD2 (5 bases each). V lost 2 bases, J lost 10 bases, and 19 bases lay in between. The germline CDR1 and CDR2 sequences are WSHSY and SAAADI. The CDR3 has 15 amino acids. The CDR3: CASSEGTTKRNAQYF. The CDR3, as DNA: TGCGCCAGCAGTGAGGGGACCACTAAGCGCAACGCGCAGTATTTT.

V gene TRBV7-3 combines with J gene TRBJ1-4, with 9 nucleotides matching TRBD1. CDR1 is SGHTA, CDR2 FQGTGA, per germline. V gave up 5 bases and J gave up 8 bases; unmatched junction bases: 3. The CDR3 length is 13 residues. The CDR3 is CASSRGQGEKLFF. In nucleotides, the CDR3 is TGTGCCAGCAGCAGGGGACAGGGAGAAAAACTGTTTTTT.

The rearrangement uses TRBV5-1 and TRBJ2-1; TRBD2 matches at 13 bases. Germline V gene data show CDR1 as SGHRS and CDR2 as YFSETQ. The CDR3 consists of 18 residues. The trim removed 4 bases at V and 5 bases at J, leaving 12 bases unmatched. CDR3 in amino acids: CASSPGLAGLEFNNEQFF. CDR3 coding DNA: TGCGCCAGCAGCCCGGGACTAGCGGGATTAGAGTTTAACAATGAGCAGTTCTTC.

The chain recombines TRBV5-1 with TRBJ2-3, with no clear D. Germline values: CDR1 SGHRS, CDR2 YFSETQ. V shed 1 base and J shed 1 base, with 7 bases lying between them. The CDR3 has 14 amino acids. The CDR3 here is CASSLRGGTDTQYF. CDR3 nucleotides: TGCGCCAGCAGCTTGCGCGGAGGCACAGATACGCAGTATTTT.

The gene calls are TRBV30 and TRBJ1-4; D may be TRBD1 (5 bases). CDR1 and CDR2 from the germline V gene are GTSNPN and SVGIG (reference sequence). Trimming left V 7 bases short and J 3 bases short, with 9 bases between. The CDR3 is 12 amino acids. The CDR3 protein is CAYRDSNEKLFF. CDR3 nucleotide sequence: TGTGCCTACCGGGACTCTAATGAAAAACTGTTTTTT.

This chain joins TRBV10-3 and TRBJ2-3, with a tentative D call TRBD1 (6 bases). The ends were cut back, 11 bases at V and 4 bases at J, with 13 bases in the middle. Germline CDR1 and CDR2: ENHRY and SYGVKD. The length of the CDR3 is 12 residues. The CDR3 spells CAASGGADTQYF. In DNA form, the CDR3 reads TGTGCCGCGAGTGGGGGCGCAGATACGCAGTATTTT.

CDR3 amino acids: CSVVHSNYGYTF. CDR3 coding DNA: TGCAGCGTTGTTCACAGCAACTATGGCTACACCTTC. V is TRBV29-1 and J is TRBJ1-2; D is uncertain. The germline V and J ends were trimmed by 4 bases and 2 bases, with 8 bases remaining between them. The CDR3 is 12 amino acids. In germline, CDR1 is SQVTM, CDR2 ANQGSEA.

CDR3 coding DNA: TGTGCCAGCAGGCAGAGCTCTGGAAACACCATATATTTT. Residues: CASRQSSGNTIYF. The J gene is TRBJ1-3, the V gene TRBV9, with D unresolved. Trimming shortened V by 5 bases and J by 0 bases, and 6 bases separated the two germline ends. Germline assignment: CDR1 SGDLS and CDR2 YYNGEE. This CDR3 contains 13 residues.

This clone has just one count. V usage is TRBV19 and J usage is TRBJ1-2; 8 nucleotides agree with TRBD1. V lost 1 base and J lost 4; bases outside the gene matches: 8. The CDR3 is 16 amino acids. Germline values: CDR1 LNHDA, CDR2 SQIVND (reference sequence). The CDR3 bases are TGTGCCAGTAGTATAGTCGGGACAGGCGCCACCTATGGCTACACCTTC. Its protein product is CASSIVGTGATYGYTF.

CDR3 loop: CASSRQGSADEKLFF. CDR3 sequence (DNA): TGTGCCAGCAGTCGACAGGGTAGTGCCGACGAAAAACTGTTTTTT. The chain couples TRBV5-6 to TRBJ1-4, with TRBD1 matching over 7 bases. The ends lost 5 bases at V and 8 bases at J; junction bases unmatched: 12. The CDR3 loop spans 15 amino acids. Germline values: CDR1 SGHDT, CDR2 YYEEEE.

The chain has TRBV6-4 and TRBJ2-3, with TRBD2 identical over 7 bases. The germline gives CDR1 MRHNA, CDR2 SNTAGT. Trimming removed 5 bases from V and 0 bases from J; junction bases left unmatched: 2. The length of the CDR3 is 14 residues. DNA of the CDR3: TGTGCCAGCAGTTTTAGCGGGAGCACAGATACGCAGTATTTT. It translates to CASSFSGSTDTQYF.

The V gene is TRBV28, the J gene TRBJ1-5; 8 bases line up with TRBD1. V was clipped by 5 bases and J by 6 bases; unmatched bases: 3. The CDR3 loop spans 13 amino acids. CDR1 and CDR2 from the germline V gene are MDHEN and SYDVKM. For the CDR3, the DNA is TGTGCCAGCAGTCCAACAGGGGGTCAGCCCCAGCATTTT. Translation: CASSPTGGQPQHF.

This chain connects TRBV5-1 to TRBJ1-1, with 8 bases matching TRBD1. The V and J ends lost 4 bases and 8 bases, in that order; junction bases with no gene match: 7. From germline, CDR1 is SGHRS and CDR2 YFSETQ. The CDR3 is 13 residues long. CDR3 sequence reads: CASSPDRAGEAFF. In nucleotides, the CDR3 is TGCGCCAGCAGCCCGGACAGGGCGGGAGAAGCTTTCTTT.

This chain joins TRBV6-1 and TRBJ1-5; unclear D gene. CDR1 is MNHNS, CDR2 SASEGT, per germline. Trimming took off 1 base at V and 7 bases at J, with 8 bases between the two ends. The CDR3 sequence is 13 residues long. CDR3 DNA: TGTGCCAGCAGTGAAGGGTTTCGGCAGCCCCAGCATTTT. Translation gives CASSEGFRQPQHF.

The chain combines TRBV2 with TRBJ2-7; a possible D gene is TRBD1 (6 bases). There are 14 residues in the CDR3. V was shortened by 6 bases and J by 0 bases, with 12 bases between the two germline ends. The germline gives CDR1 SNHLY, CDR2 FYNNEI. CDR3 region: CASREQGPSYEQYF. For the CDR3, the DNA is TGTGCCAGCAGGGAACAGGGTCCCTCCTACGAGCAGTACTTC.

This chain uses TRBV7-9 with TRBJ1-2; TRBD1 is a possible D gene (6 bases). V gave up 3 bases and J gave up 4 bases, with 15 bases separating them. This CDR3 is 15 amino acids long. The germline V gene encodes CDR1 SEHNR and CDR2 FQNEAQ (reference sequence). CDR3 region: CASSFHGTLSYGYTF. CDR3 coding DNA: TGTGCCAGCAGCTTTCACGGGACATTGAGCTATGGCTACACCTTC.

V usage is TRBV2 and J usage is TRBJ1-2, with 7 bases that match TRBD1. The CDR3 extends over 15 amino acids. J was trimmed by 8 bases and V by 6 bases; bases with no gene match: 15. Germline CDR1 SNHLY, CDR2 FYNNEI. The DNA of the CDR3 is TGTGCCAGCAGCTCCCTCGGGACAGCATCTACGGGCTACACCTTC. Translation: CASSSLGTASTGYTF.

The gene calls are TRBV5-4 and TRBJ1-5; no clear D gene. The CDR3 runs to 12 residues. Germline CDR1 reads SGHNT; CDR2 reads YYREEE (reference sequence). The V end was cut by 4 bases, the J end by 6 bases, with 8 bases between. CDR3 bases: TGTGCCAGCAGCATTGACGGTCAGCCCCAGCATTTT. Translated, it gives CASSIDGQPQHF.

This chain uses TRBV6-1 with TRBJ2-5, with 9 nucleotides matching TRBD2. The CDR3 extends over 15 amino acids. Germline-derived CDR1 and CDR2 are MNHNS and SASEGT. The J segment lost 9 bases and the V segment lost 3 bases, leaving 11 bases of the junction unmatched. CDR3 in amino acids: CASSDSSSGIGAQYF. The CDR3 bases are TGTGCCAGCAGTGATTCTTCTAGCGGGATAGGGGCCCAGTACTTC.

V and J are TRBV6-6 and TRBJ1-4; D unresolved. The CDR3 has 13 residues. Per the germline V gene, CDR1 is MNHNY and CDR2 is SVGAGI (reference sequence). The V gene lost 2 bases and the J gene lost 1 base, with 2 bases spanning the gap. The CDR3 nucleotides are TGTGCCAGCAGTTACAAAACTAATGAAAAACTGTTTTTT. It translates to CASSYKTNEKLFF.

V is TRBV6-1 and J is TRBJ2-5, with 7 bases matching TRBD2. Unmatched junction bases numbered 14, after V lost 9 bases and J lost 7 bases. The CDR3 runs to 14 residues. Germline CDR1 reads MNHNS; CDR2 reads SASEGT. The CDR3 nucleotides read TGTGCCAGTTTCCCCTGGGAGGGCGGCGCGACCCAGTACTTC. The encoded protein is CASFPWEGGATQYF.

This chain connects TRBV28 to TRBJ2-7; either TRBD1 or TRBD2 may fit D (7 bases each). Trimming took off 2 bases at V and 2 bases at J, with 10 bases between the two ends. Germline CDR1 reads MDHEN; CDR2 reads SYDVKM. CDR3 length equals 14 residues. CDR3: CASSLAGGAYEQYF. As DNA, the CDR3 is TGTGCCAGCAGTTTAGCAGGGGGGGCCTACGAGCAGTACTTC.

Judged by abundance, this clone is medium-sized (0.01 to 0.1%). V usage is TRBV7-8 and J usage is TRBJ2-7, with 10 bases identical to TRBD2. Germline V gene data show CDR1 as SGHVS and CDR2 as FQNEAQ. The trim removed 5 bases at V and 8 bases at J, leaving 9 bases unmatched. CDR3 size: 14 residues. The CDR3 DNA is TGTGCCAGCAGCCCTATAATAGCGGGAGGCAAGCAGTACTTC. Translation: CASSPIIAGGKQYF.

The chain recombines TRBV5-1 with TRBJ1-1, with D unresolved. CDR3 length: 14 amino acids. The germline gives CDR1 SGHRS, CDR2 YFSETQ. V gave up 0 bases and J gave up 0 bases, with 6 bases separating them. In DNA form, the CDR3 reads TGCGCCAGCAGCTTGGGTCCGGTGAACACTGAAGCTTTCTTT. This codes for CASSLGPVNTEAFF.

V usage is TRBV7-9 and J usage is TRBJ1-1, with a possible D match to TRBD1 (6 bases). The CDR3 runs to 13 residues. In germline, CDR1 is SEHNR, CDR2 FQNEAQ (reference sequence). The V end was cut by 5 bases, the J end by 1 base, with 8 bases between. The CDR3 DNA reads as TGTGCCAGCAGCCGGGGACAGAACACTGAAGCTTTCTTT. Its protein product is CASSRGQNTEAFF.

The chain couples TRBV7-8 to TRBJ2-5; D might be TRBD1 (6 bases). V was shortened by 4 bases and J by 4 bases, with 10 bases between the two germline ends. The germline gives CDR1 SGHVS, CDR2 FQNEAQ. The length of the CDR3 is 13 residues. Here the CDR3 DNA reads TGTGCCAGCAGCTCCAGGGGCGGAGAGACCCAGTACTTC. It is translated as CASSSRGGETQYF.

This clone has only one observation. The chain combines TRBV5-1 with TRBJ2-7; 9 nucleotides match TRBD1. The CDR3 covers 15 residues. The trim removed 2 bases at V and 7 bases at J, leaving 10 bases unmatched. Per germline, CDR1 SGHRS and CDR2 YFSETQ. In nucleotides, the CDR3 is TGCGCCAGCAGCTTAGTACAGGGGGCGCCGAGGGAGCAGTACTTC. Its protein product is CASSLVQGAPREQYF.

The rearrangement links TRBV6-4 to TRBJ2-3; D not certain. V was cut by 2 bases and J by 3 bases, with 15 bases left in between. The CDR3 totals 16 residues. Germline loops: CDR1 MRHNA, CDR2 SNTAGT. CDR3 sequence reads: CASSDPGRPSTDTQYF. In DNA form, the CDR3 reads TGTGCCAGCAGTGACCCCGGACGCCCCTCGACAGATACGCAGTATTTT.

V gene TRBV6-5 combines with J gene TRBJ1-2; 8 positions agree with TRBD1. V lost 6 bases to trimming and J lost 6 bases; unmatched junction nucleotides: 6. The CDR3 contains 13 residues. Germline CDR1 is MNHEY and CDR2 is SVGAGI. CDR3 loop: CASSRPTGDGYTF. Written as DNA, the CDR3 is TGTGCCAGCAGCCGTCCGACAGGGGATGGCTACACCTTC.

This clone occurred once. V is TRBV4-2 and J is TRBJ1-4; D possibly corresponds to TRBD1 (6 bases). V gave up 0 bases and J gave up 8 bases, with 13 bases separating them. The CDR3 runs to 15 residues. Germline CDR1 is LGHNA and CDR2 is YNFKEQ. CDR3 protein: CASSQERGRGEKLFF. As DNA, the CDR3 is TGTGCCAGCAGCCAAGAGCGGGGGCGGGGGGAAAAACTGTTTTTT.